This T cell receptor (beta chain) was documented in a study of low-dose radiotherapy and immunotherapy resistance in tumors. The V and J ends lost 2 bases and 0 bases respectively, with 10 bases between them. The CDR3 length is 15 residues. CDR1 and CDR2 from the germline V gene are MDHEN and SYDVKM. Time point indicated: before trial treatment. Along with nivolumab and ipilimumab, donors received aspirin, low-dose cyclophosphamide and low-dose radiotherapy. In this sample, this clonotype is medium-sized. TRAV- and TRBV-specific primers were used for first-strand cDNA, which covered alpha and beta chains. The authors ran about 21 PCR cycles to amplify TCRs with a constant-region primer and V-primer adapter. TCRdb fed the reads into MiXCR, producing one record per CDR3 protein. The sample records about 39,000 distinct CDR3 sequences, about a third being singletons.

The clonotype originates from a male donor with gallbladder cancer. J is TRBJ1-1 and V is TRBV28; D is uncertain. The sequences come from PBMCs, collected before treatment. The CDR3 loop is CASSLDGGVNTEAFF. DNA of the CDR3: TGTGCCAGCAGTTTAGATGGCGGGGTGAACACTGAAGCTTTCTTT.